These 18 T cell receptor beta chains came from one sample sequenced in a study of blood T cell repertoires in COVID-19. Libraries were prepared by immunoSEQ multiplex PCR; TCRdb keeps only in-frame clonotypes and omits some of them. The table lists about 230,000 clones, around 84% of them singletons. Source material: peripheral blood. Receptors originate from a woman aged 35 to 49 who had recovered from COVID-19.

The V and J genes are TRBV7-2 and TRBJ1-1; weak D call: TRBD1 (6 bases). Germline V CDR1 and CDR2: SGHTA, FQGNSA. There are 13 residues in the CDR3. Trimming cost V 5 bases and J 8 bases, with 15 bases left between them. CDR3 in DNA: TGTGCCAGCAGCACCTGGACAGAGACGGAAGCTTTCTTT. This gives the protein CASSTWTETEAFF.

V and J are TRBV19 and TRBJ1-4; 8 bases line up with TRBD1. This CDR3 region has 13 residues. V lost 8 bases to trimming and J lost 10 bases; unmatched junction nucleotides: 9. Germline lookup yields CDR1 LNHDA and CDR2 SQIVND (reference sequence). The CDR3 here is CASAQQGGGKLFF. The DNA of the CDR3 is TGTGCCAGTGCGCAACAGGGGGGAGGAAAACTGTTTTTT.

The J gene is TRBJ2-5, the V gene TRBV28; 10 bases line up with TRBD2. The length of the CDR3 is 14 residues. J lost 5 bases, V lost 7 bases, and 7 bases had no gene match. The germline CDR1 and CDR2 sequences are MDHEN and SYDVKM. The CDR3 nucleotides read TGTGCCAGCACTGGGTCAGCGGGGGGGGAGACCCAGTACTTC. Its protein is CASTGSAGGETQYF.

The chain links TRBV19 to TRBJ1-4; D remains ambiguous. V was trimmed by 0 bases and J by 6 bases, leaving 17 bases between them. CDR1 is LNHDA and CDR2 is SQIVND in the germline V gene (reference sequence). The CDR3 has 17 amino acids. The CDR3 sequence: CASSIDGSTGFDEKLFF. In DNA form, the CDR3 reads TGTGCCAGTAGTATAGATGGGTCGACTGGGTTTGATGAAAAACTGTTTTTT.

The rearrangement uses TRBV5-6 and TRBJ1-1, with D unclear. V gave up 1 base and J gave up 0 bases, with 10 bases separating them. CDR1 and CDR2 from the germline V gene are SGHDT and YYEEEE. The CDR3 covers 15 residues. CDR3 amino acids: CASSLLRMMNTEAFF. The CDR3 nucleotides are TGTGCCAGCAGCTTGCTCAGGATGATGAACACTGAAGCTTTCTTT.

The chain has TRBV27 and TRBJ1-2, with 9 bases lining up with TRBD1. The CDR3 is made up of 12 amino acids. V shed 5 bases and J 10 bases; nucleotides not matched to a gene: 5. Germline V CDR1 and CDR2: MNHEY, SMNVEV (reference sequence). The CDR3 nucleotides are TGTGCCAGCAGTCACAGACAGGGGGACTACACCTTC. Protein: CASSHRQGDYTF.

As to this clone: One end of the junction varies from germline; a read error may be responsible. The gene calls are TRBV18 and TRBJ1-2; D is unclear. Germline V lookup: CDR1 KGHSH, CDR2 LQKENI. This CDR3 is 13 amino acids long. This chain's CDR3 is CANSLGGDYGYTF. The CDR3 DNA reads TGTGCCAACTCATTGGGCGGGGACTATGGCTACACCTTC.

The V and J genes are TRBV6-5 and TRBJ2-3; 7 bases are a match to TRBD2. Germline CDR1 is MNHEY and CDR2 is SVGAGI. The CDR3 sequence is 16 residues long. The junction had 9 bases not matched to a gene; V was cut back by 1 base and J by 5 bases. The DNA of the CDR3 is TGTGCCAGCAGTTACTGGGGGGGAGGGTCCGGAGATACGCAGTATTTT. It yields the protein CASSYWGGGSGDTQYF.

This clone has only one observation. V usage is TRBV4-2 and J usage is TRBJ1-2, with TRBD1 matching 9 bases. The junction had 4 bases not matched to a gene; V was cut back by 0 bases and J by 2 bases. The V gene's germline CDR1 is LGHNA and CDR2 YNFKEQ. The CDR3 loop spans 16 amino acids. CDR3 sequence (DNA): TGTGCCAGCAGCCAAGAACAGGGGGCCTTGAACTATGGCTACACCTTC. Translation gives CASSQEQGALNYGYTF.

This rearrangement joins TRBV5-4 to TRBJ1-6; D may be TRBD1 (6 bases). CDR1 SGHNT and CDR2 YYREEE come from the germline V gene (reference sequence). This CDR3 has 16 residues. V lost 5 bases and J lost 0, with 12 bases in between. In DNA form, the CDR3 reads TGTGCCAGCAGGTTTCGAGGGGGCTCCTATAATTCACCCCTCCACTTT. Protein product: CASRFRGGSYNSPLHF.

The chain has TRBV11-3 and TRBJ2-4, with TRBD1 as a possible D gene (6 bases). CDR1 and CDR2 from the germline V gene are SGHNT and YENEEA. This CDR3 is built from 13 residues. Trimming left V 5 bases short and J 9 bases short, with 14 bases between. As DNA, the CDR3 is TGTGCCAGCAGCCCAACAGGGCTAACCATTCAGTACTTC. This gives the protein CASSPTGLTIQYF.

This chain connects TRBV5-1 to TRBJ2-1, with D possibly TRBD1 on 8 matching bases. Germline CDR1 SGHRS, CDR2 YFSETQ. V gave up 4 bases and J gave up 8 bases, with 28 bases separating them. The CDR3 covers 18 residues. The DNA for the CDR3 is TGCGCCAGCAGCCTCTGGACAGGGAGAGGAACCGGACTAGATGAGCAGTTCTTC. It codes for CASSLWTGRGTGLDEQFF.

The chain employs TRBV7-9 and TRBJ2-7; no reliable D call. Trimming pared 3 bases from V and 7 bases from J, leaving 10 bases between. The CDR3 sequence is 12 residues long. Germline lookup yields CDR1 SEHNR and CDR2 FQNEAQ (reference sequence). The CDR3, as DNA: TGTGCCAGCAGCTTCCCTTCGGGTGAGCAGTACTTC. Its protein is CASSFPSGEQYF.

J is TRBJ2-1 and V is TRBV11-2; 12 nucleotides align to TRBD2. Germline CDR1 and CDR2: SGHAT and FQNNGV. The CDR3 sequence is 16 residues long. Germline trimming cut 2 bases from V and 2 bases from J; bases unmatched to any gene: 1. The CDR3 region has the DNA TGTGCCAGCAGCTTATCTAGCGGGGGGGCCTACAATGAGCAGTTCTTC. Translation: CASSLSSGGAYNEQFF.

The V and J genes are TRBV18 and TRBJ1-5, with a tentative D call TRBD1 (6 bases). Germline assignment: CDR1 KGHSH and CDR2 LQKENI. CDR3 length: 14 residues. V shed 4 bases and J shed 5 bases, with 12 bases lying between them. The CDR3, as DNA: TGTGCCAGCTCACAACAGACAGGATATCAGCCCCAGCATTTT. It codes for CASSQQTGYQPQHF. The full variable domain, its missing parts supplied by reference TRBV18 and TRBJ1-5, is NAGVMQNPRHLVRRRGQEARLRCSPMKGHSHVYWYRQLPEEGLKFMVYLQKENIIDESGMPKERFSAEFPKEGPSILRIQQVVRGDSAAYFCASSQQTGYQPQHFGDGTRLSIL.

This chain links TRBV19 with TRBJ1-6; 7 bases line up with TRBD1. Germline loops: CDR1 LNHDA, CDR2 SQIVND (reference sequence). The ends lost 5 bases at V and 3 bases at J; junction bases unmatched: 10. The CDR3 totals 17 residues. The CDR3 bases are TGTGCCAGTAGTCTACGACAGGGCTTCTACTATAATTCACCCCTCCACTTT. This translates into CASSLRQGFYYNSPLHF. The whole variable domain, remainder taken from reference TRBV19 and TRBJ1-6, is DGGITQSPKYLFRKEGQNVTLSCEQNLNHDAMYWYRQDPGQGLRLIYYSQIVNDFQKGDIAEGYSVSREKKESFPLTVTSAQKNPTAFYLCASSLRQGFYYNSPLHFGNGTRLTVT.

About this clone itself: The same CDR3 is also encoded by other DNA sequences in this sample. This chain's CDR3 is CASSLEAGGTEAFF. In DNA form, the CDR3 reads TGTGCCAGCAGCTTAGAAGCGGGGGGCACTGAAGCTTTCTTT. The chain recombines TRBV11-2 with TRBJ1-1; the D gene is possibly TRBD1 (5 bases). The V end was cut by 0 bases, the J end by 4 bases, with 9 bases between. The CDR3 consists of 14 residues. CDR1 is SGHAT, CDR2 FQNNGV, per germline.

This chain connects TRBV29-1 to TRBJ1-6; D is possibly TRBD1 (6 bases). This CDR3 has 18 amino acids. Germline V CDR1 and CDR2: SQVTM, ANQGSEA. With 3 bases removed from V and 0 bases from J, the gap between germline ends came to 18 bases. In DNA, the CDR3 is TGCAGCGTTGATGTAGGGGACACCGACAGCTCCTATAATTCACCCCTCCACTTT. Translating gives CSVDVGDTDSSYNSPLHF.